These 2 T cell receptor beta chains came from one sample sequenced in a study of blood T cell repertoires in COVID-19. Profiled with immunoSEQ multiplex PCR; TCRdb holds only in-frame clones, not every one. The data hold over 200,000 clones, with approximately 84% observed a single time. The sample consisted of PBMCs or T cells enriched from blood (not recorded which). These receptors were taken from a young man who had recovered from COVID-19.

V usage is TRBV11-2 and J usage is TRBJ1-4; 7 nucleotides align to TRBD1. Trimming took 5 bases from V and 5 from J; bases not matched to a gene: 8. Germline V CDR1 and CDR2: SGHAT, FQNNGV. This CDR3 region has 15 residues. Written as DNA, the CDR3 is TGTGCCAGCAGCCGGCGTGGGGACAGAAATGAAAAACTGTTTTTT. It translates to CASSRRGDRNEKLFF.

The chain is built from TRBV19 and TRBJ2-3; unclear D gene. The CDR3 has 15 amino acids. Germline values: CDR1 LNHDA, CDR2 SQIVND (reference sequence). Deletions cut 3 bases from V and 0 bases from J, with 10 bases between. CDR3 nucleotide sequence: TGTGCCAGTAGTATCCGCGGCCGTAGCACAGATACGCAGTATTTT. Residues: CASSIRGRSTDTQYF. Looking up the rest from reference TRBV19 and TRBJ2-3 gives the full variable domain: DGGITQSPKYLFRKEGQNVTLSCEQNLNHDAMYWYRQDPGQGLRLIYYSQIVNDFQKGDIAEGYSVSREKKESFPLTVTSAQKNPTAFYLCASSIRGRSTDTQYFGPGTRLTVL.